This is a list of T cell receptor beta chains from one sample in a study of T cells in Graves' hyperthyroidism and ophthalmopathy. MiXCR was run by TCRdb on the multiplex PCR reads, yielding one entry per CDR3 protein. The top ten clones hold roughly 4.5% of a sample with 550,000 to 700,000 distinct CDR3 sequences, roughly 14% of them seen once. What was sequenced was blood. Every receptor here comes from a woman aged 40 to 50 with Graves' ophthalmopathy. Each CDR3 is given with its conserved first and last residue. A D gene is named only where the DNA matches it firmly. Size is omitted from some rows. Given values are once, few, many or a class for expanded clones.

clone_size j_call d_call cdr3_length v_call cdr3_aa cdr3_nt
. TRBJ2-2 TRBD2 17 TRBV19 CASSSTSGRWQTGELFF TGTGCCAGTAGTAGTACTAGCGGGAGGTGGCAGACCGGGGAGCTGTTTTTT
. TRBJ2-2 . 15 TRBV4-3 CASSQQSANTGELFF TGCGCCAGCAGCCAACAATCTGCAAACACCGGGGAGCTGTTTTTT
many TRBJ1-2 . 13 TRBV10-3 CAISGGENYGYTF TGTGCCATCAGCGGAGGGGAAAACTATGGCTACACCTTC
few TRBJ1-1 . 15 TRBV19 CASSRRGAMNTEAFF TGTGCCAGTAGTCGCAGGGGCGCAATGAACACTGAAGCTTTCTTT
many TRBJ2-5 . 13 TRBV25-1 CASRYGSQETQYF TGTGCCAGCCGATACGGCTCCCAAGAGACCCAGTACTTC
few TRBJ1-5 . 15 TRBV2 CASQIGAGGNQPQHF TGTGCCAGCCAAATCGGGGCGGGAGGGAATCAGCCCCAGCATTTT
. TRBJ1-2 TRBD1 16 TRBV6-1 CASSDNNRGYNYGYTF TGTGCCAGCAGTGACAACAACAGGGGCTATAACTATGGCTACACCTTC
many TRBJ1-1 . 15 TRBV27 CASQPVWGTDTEAFF TGTGCCAGCCAACCAGTTTGGGGGACTGACACTGAAGCTTTCTTT
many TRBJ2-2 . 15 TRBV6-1 CATVSLRQNTGELFF TGTGCCACCGTTTCTTTGAGGCAGAACACCGGGGAGCTGTTTTTT
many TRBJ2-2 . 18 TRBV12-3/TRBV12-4 CASSPTPYRTDNTGELFF TGTGCCAGCAGTCCTACCCCGTATCGGACAGATAACACCGGGGAGCTGTTTTTT
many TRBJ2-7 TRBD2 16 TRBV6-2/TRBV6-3 CASSFLTSGSPYEQYF TGTGCCAGCAGTTTTCTGACTAGCGGGAGTCCGTACGAGCAGTACTTC
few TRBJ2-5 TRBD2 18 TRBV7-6 CASSLEKGTSGHQETQYF TGTGCCAGCAGCTTAGAGAAGGGAACTAGCGGGCACCAAGAGACCCAGTACTTC
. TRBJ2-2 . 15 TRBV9 CASSVSGSNTGELFF TGTGCCAGCAGCGTGAGTGGATCGAACACCGGGGAGCTGTTTTTT
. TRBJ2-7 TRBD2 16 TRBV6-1 CASRVPSGLASYEQYF TGTGCCAGCAGGGTTCCCTCGGGACTAGCTTCCTACGAGCAGTACTTC
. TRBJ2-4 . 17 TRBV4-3 CASSAFTRGILKNIQYF TGCGCCAGCAGCGCCTTCACGCGAGGTATTCTTAAAAACATTCAGTACTTC
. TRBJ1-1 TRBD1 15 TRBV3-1 CASSPHRGGTTEAFF TGTGCCAGCAGCCCCCACAGGGGGGGGACCACTGAAGCTTTCTTT
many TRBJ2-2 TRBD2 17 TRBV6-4 CASRTSAPTPNTGELFF TGTGCCAGCAGGACTAGCGCTCCTACCCCGAACACCGGGGAGCTGTTTTTT
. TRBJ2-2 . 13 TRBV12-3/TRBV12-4 CASSTRRTGELFF TGTGCCAGCAGTACAAGGCGCACCGGGGAGCTGTTTTTT
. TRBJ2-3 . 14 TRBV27 CATLEGWGTDTQYF TGTGCCACCCTCGAAGGGTGGGGCACAGATACGCAGTATTTT
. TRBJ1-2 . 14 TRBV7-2 CASSLAWEYYGYTF TGTGCCAGCAGCTTAGCGTGGGAGTACTATGGCTACACCTTC
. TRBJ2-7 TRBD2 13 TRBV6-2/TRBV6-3 CASSFSGSHEQYF TGTGCCAGCAGTTTTAGCGGGAGCCACGAGCAGTACTTC
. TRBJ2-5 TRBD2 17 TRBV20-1 CSARDYSLAGGVETQYF TGCAGTGCTAGAGATTATAGTTTAGCGGGAGGGGTGGAGACCCAGTACTTC
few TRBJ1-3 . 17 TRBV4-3 CASSQDIAGGPGNTIYF TGCGCCAGCAGCCAAGATATTGCGGGAGGGCCAGGGAACACCATATATTTT
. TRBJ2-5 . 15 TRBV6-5 CASSYASGIQETQYF TGTGCCAGCAGTTACGCAAGTGGGATACAAGAGACCCAGTACTTC
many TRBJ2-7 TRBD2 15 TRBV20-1 CSAFSTSGRPYEQYF TGCAGTGCTTTCTCAACTAGCGGGAGGCCCTACGAGCAGTACTTC
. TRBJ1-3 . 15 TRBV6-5 CASSSQPLSGNTIYF TGTGCCAGCAGTTCCCAGCCGCTCTCTGGAAACACCATATATTTT
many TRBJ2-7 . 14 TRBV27 CASSGAGGTYEQYF TGTGCCAGCAGTGGGGCAGGGGGGACCTACGAGCAGTACTTC
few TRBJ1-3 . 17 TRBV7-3 CASSSVTDSFKANTIYF TGTGCCAGCAGCTCGGTAACGGACAGTTTTAAGGCCAACACCATATATTTT
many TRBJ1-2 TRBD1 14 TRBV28 CASSSGQEGYGYTF TGTGCCAGCAGTTCGGGACAGGAAGGCTATGGCTACACCTTC
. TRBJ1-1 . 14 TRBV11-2 CASSLVNSDTEAFF TGTGCCAGCAGCTTAGTTAACAGTGACACTGAAGCTTTCTTT
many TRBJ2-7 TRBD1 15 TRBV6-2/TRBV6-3 CASSYGPDRGYEQYF TGTGCCAGCAGTTACGGCCCGGACAGGGGCTACGAGCAGTACTTC
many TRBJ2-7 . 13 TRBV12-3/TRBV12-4 CASSLSGLYEQYF TGTGCCAGCAGTTTGTCCGGATTGTACGAGCAGTACTTC
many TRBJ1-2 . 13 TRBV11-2 CASSSQGIGGYTF TGTGCCAGCAGCTCACAGGGAATTGGAGGCTACACCTTC
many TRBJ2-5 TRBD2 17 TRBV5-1 CASSLGLAGPKQETQYF TGCGCCAGCAGCTTGGGACTAGCGGGACCCAAGCAAGAGACCCAGTACTTC
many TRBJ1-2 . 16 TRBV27 CASSLWGDTSNYGYTF TGTGCCAGCAGTTTATGGGGGGACACCAGTAACTATGGCTACACCTTC
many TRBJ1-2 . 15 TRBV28 CASSFIAQANYGYTF TGTGCCAGCAGTTTCATAGCCCAAGCTAACTATGGCTACACCTTC
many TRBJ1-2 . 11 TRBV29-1 CSVEDGEGYTF TGCAGCGTTGAAGATGGGGAAGGCTACACCTTC
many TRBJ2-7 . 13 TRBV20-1 CSASTGSAYEQYF TGCAGTGCTAGCACAGGGTCTGCGTACGAGCAGTACTTC
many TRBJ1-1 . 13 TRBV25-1 CASTADKNTEAFF TGTGCCAGCACCGCAGACAAGAACACTGAAGCTTTCTTT
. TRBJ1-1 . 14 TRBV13 CASSNHLKNTEAFF TGTGCCAGCAGCAACCACCTCAAGAACACTGAAGCTTTCTTT
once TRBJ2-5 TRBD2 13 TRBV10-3 CASGRARGETQYF TGTGCCAGCGGGAGGGCCCGGGGAGAGACCCAGTACTTC
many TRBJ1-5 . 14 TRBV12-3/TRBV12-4 CASSSAPEGQPQHF TGTGCCAGCAGTTCGGCCCCCGAGGGCCAGCCCCAGCATTTT